Detailed here is one T cell receptor (beta chain). TCRdb reprocessed the 5' RACE reads with MiXCR, giving one entry per CDR3 protein. The sample includes fewer than 250,000 distinct CDR3 sequences, around 8.1% of them seen just once. This CDR3 is built from 18 residues. V shed 6 bases and J 1 base; nucleotides not matched to a gene: 12. The sample belongs to a study of identical twins. These sequences were also reported in another study, on yellow fever vaccine responses in identical twins. Per that paper: The T cell response to vaccination in identical twins was reportedly partly convergent and partly personalized.

The chain combines TRBV12-3 or TRBV12-4 with TRBJ2-6; TRBD1 matches 7 bases. The TCR sequence derives from a woman younger than 30 in good health. Source material: memory (CD45RO+) T cells sorted from blood. CDR3 coding DNA: TGTGCCAGCAGCGCCCCCGGGACAGTCTATTCTGGGGCCAACGTCCTGACTTTC. Encoded protein: CASSAPGTVYSGANVLTF.